This T cell receptor (beta chain) originates from a study of shared T cell receptors in the human thymus. The table came from immunoSEQ multiplex PCR; TCRdb's copy has only in-frame clones and leaves some out. In the table there are 630,000 or so clones, more than 75% of which are singletons. The CDR3 consists of 12 residues. Trimming pared 7 bases from V and 7 bases from J, leaving 10 bases between. CDR1 and CDR2 from the germline V gene are MNHEY and SMNVEV (reference sequence). The data also belong to a second study, concerning human thymus T cells. This second study notes: It was healthy Finnish infants having corrective surgery for congenital heart defects who were the donors. Thymic material originated from resections removed in the course of corrective heart surgery. Gene usage for V and J segments appeared biased in thymic and blood repertoires. As related research reported, thymic repertoires overlapped highly among unrelated individuals.

The genes are TRBV27 and TRBJ1-4, with TRBD1 as a possible D gene (6 bases). This sequence was found in a boy in the first two years of life with a congenital heart defect. What was sequenced was thymocytes. CDR3 region: CASKGGSEKLFF. CDR3 sequence (DNA): TGTGCCAGCAAGGGGGGGAGTGAAAAACTGTTTTTT.